This T cell receptor beta chain was recovered during a study of T cells in Graves' hyperthyroidism and ophthalmopathy. Study-level findings and limits: Also found in blood were most expanded thyroid clonotypes above 0.001.

These patients, aged 18 to 65, had recently diagnosed hyperthyroidism lasting under 2 months. The PBMCs had their origin in roughly 9.4 ml of fresh peripheral blood. At least ten counts were recorded for this clonotype. Its antigen is unidentified. What was amplified from RNA transcripts were TCR beta CDR3 regions. TCR CDR3 regions were first amplified by RT-PCR with HTBI primers. In TCRdb, the multiplex PCR reads were re-called with MiXCR into one record per CDR3 protein. The data show roughly 400,000 distinct CDR3 sequences, around a quarter seen once. The CDR3 runs to 14 residues. Germline CDR1 and CDR2: SGHAT and FQNNGV. Trimming pared 0 bases from V and 1 base from J, leaving 7 bases between.

This chain uses TRBV11-2 with TRBJ2-7; D remains unclear. Sequenced material: blood. This receptor was identified in a man in his forties or fifties with Graves' hyperthyroidism. In DNA form, the CDR3 reads TGTGCCAGCAGCTTAGATCCGGAATCCTACGAGCAGTACTTC. Translation gives CASSLDPESYEQYF.